The T cell receptor beta chain under discussion was sequenced for a study of shared clonotypes between healthy human individuals. Using immunoSEQ multiplex PCR, the repertoire was profiled, and TCRdb retains in-frame clones only, with some absent. The table has 2 million to 2.5 million clones, 85% to 95% seen once. Trimming took 1 base from V and 6 from J, leaving 7 bases between them. The CDR3 is 13 residues long. The germline gives CDR1 LGHNA, CDR2 YNFKEQ. The genes are TRBV4-2 and TRBJ2-1; D uncertain. This clonotype originated in a man aged 18-30 years in good health. Some clones in this sample may be carry-over from other donors' samples. Material: naive CD4+ T cells from PBMCs. Subset of the sample: CD45RA+ positively selected. The CDR3 bases are TGTGCCAGCAGCCAAGCCCCAATCAATGAGCAGTTCTTC. Residues: CASSQAPINEQFF.